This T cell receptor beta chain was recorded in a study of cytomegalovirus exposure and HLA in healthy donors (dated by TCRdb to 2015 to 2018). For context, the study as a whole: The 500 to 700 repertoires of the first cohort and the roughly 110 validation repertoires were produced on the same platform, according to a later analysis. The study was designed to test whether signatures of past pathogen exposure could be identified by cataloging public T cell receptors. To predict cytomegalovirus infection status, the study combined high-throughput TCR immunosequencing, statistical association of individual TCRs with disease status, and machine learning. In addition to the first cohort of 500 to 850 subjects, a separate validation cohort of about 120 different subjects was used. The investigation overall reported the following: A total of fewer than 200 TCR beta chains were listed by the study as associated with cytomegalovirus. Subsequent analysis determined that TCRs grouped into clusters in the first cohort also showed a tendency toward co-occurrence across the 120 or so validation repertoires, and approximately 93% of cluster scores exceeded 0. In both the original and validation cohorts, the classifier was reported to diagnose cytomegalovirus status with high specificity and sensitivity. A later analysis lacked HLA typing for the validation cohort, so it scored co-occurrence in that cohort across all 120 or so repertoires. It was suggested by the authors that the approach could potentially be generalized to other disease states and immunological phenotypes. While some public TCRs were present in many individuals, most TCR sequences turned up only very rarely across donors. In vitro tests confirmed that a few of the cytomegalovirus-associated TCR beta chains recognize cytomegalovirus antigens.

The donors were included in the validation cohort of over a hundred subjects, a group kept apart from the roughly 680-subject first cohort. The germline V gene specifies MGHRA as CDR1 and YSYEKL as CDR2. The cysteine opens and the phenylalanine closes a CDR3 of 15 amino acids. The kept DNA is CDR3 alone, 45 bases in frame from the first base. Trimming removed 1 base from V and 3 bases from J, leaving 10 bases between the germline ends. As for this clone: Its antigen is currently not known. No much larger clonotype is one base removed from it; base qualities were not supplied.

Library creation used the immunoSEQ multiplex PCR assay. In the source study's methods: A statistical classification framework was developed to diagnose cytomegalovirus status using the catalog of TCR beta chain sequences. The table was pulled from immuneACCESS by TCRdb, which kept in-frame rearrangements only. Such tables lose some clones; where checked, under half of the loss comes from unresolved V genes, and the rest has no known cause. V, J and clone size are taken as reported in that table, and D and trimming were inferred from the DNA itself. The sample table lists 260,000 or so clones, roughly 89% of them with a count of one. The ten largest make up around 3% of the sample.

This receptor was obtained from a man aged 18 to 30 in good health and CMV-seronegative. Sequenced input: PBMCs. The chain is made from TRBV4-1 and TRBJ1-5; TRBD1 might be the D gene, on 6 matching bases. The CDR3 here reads CASSQVGGDNQPQHF. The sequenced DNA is TGCGCCAGCAGCCAAGTAGGGGGTGACAATCAGCCCCAGCATTTT.